There are a few counts of the clone carrying this T cell receptor (beta chain). CDR1 KGHSH and CDR2 LQKENI come from the germline V gene. There are 15 residues in the CDR3. With V trimmed by 5 bases and J by 1 base, 7 bases remained unmatched. The data belong to a study of blood T cell repertoires in COVID-19. Overall study context: COVID-19 samples from acute and convalescent phases originated in the United States, Italy and Spain.

In the original workflow: Reference gene primers were amplified, and this amplification served to estimate nucleated cell counts. Using immunoSEQ multiplex PCR, the repertoire was profiled, and TCRdb retains in-frame clones only, with some absent. The V and J calls and clone size were taken over from that table, and D and trimming were inferred from the DNA. The sample records about 91,000 clones, 88% being singletons. Sequencing was performed on peripheral blood. The genes are TRBV18 and TRBJ1-1; 7 bases map to TRBD1. The clonotype originates from a woman older than 75 with active COVID-19. CDR3 in DNA: TGTGCCAGCTCAGGGACGGGACAGACGAACACTGAAGCTTTCTTT. Translated, it gives CASSGTGQTNTEAFF.